One T cell receptor (beta chain) is described in this entry. Its target is not known. The assay was immunoSEQ multiplex PCR, and TCRdb's table has in-frame clones only and misses some. The sample records 70,000 or so clones, under 90% being singletons. These data belong to a study of identifying expanded T cells in peripheral blood. Findings and caveats of the study: Clone count variance between roughly 2-week samples rose with total template count. About 1.3 clones differed between technical replicates, versus around 15 and 19 over time.

The CDR3 covers 14 residues. The germline gives CDR1 SGHTA, CDR2 FQGNSA. The ends lost 2 bases at V and 6 bases at J; junction bases unmatched: 7. Collection occurred without any documented infections or immune events in donors. The source is a person between 18 and 75 years old in good health. Sequenced material: blood. The gene calls are TRBV7-2 and TRBJ2-7, with TRBD2 matching 7 bases. The CDR3 DNA reads TGTGCCAGCAGCTTATGGGTGGGCGGGGGCGAGCAGTACTTC. Its translation: CASSLWVGGGEQYF. Variable domain in full (rest from reference TRBV7-2 and TRBJ2-7): GAGVSQSPSNKVTEKGKDVELRCDPISGHTALYWYRQSLGQGLEFLIYFQGNSAPDKSGLPSDRFSAERTGGSVSTLTIQRTQQEDSAVYLCASSLWVGGGEQYFGPGTRLTVT.